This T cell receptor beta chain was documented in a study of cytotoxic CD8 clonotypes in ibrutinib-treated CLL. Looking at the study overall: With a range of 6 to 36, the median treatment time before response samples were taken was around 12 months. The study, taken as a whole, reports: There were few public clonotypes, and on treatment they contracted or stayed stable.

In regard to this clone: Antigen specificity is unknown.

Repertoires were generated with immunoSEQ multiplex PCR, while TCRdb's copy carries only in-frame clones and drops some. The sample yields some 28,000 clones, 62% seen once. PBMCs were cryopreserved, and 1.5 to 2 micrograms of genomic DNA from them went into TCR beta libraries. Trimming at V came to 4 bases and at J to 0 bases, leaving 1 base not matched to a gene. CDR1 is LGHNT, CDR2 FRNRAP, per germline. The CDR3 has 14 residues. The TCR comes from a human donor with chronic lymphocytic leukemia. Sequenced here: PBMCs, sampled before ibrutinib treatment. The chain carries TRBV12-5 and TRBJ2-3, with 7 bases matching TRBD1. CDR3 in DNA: TGTGCTAGTGGTTGGGACAGTAGCACAGATACGCAGTATTTT. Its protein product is CASGWDSSTDTQYF.